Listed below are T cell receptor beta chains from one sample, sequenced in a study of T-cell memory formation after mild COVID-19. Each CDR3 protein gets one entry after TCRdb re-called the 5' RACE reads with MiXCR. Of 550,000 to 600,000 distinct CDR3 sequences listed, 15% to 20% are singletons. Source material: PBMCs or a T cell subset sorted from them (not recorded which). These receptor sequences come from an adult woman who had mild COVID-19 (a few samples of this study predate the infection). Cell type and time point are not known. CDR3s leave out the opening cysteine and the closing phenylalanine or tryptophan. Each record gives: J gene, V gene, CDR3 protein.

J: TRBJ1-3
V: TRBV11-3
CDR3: ASSLGGTSAGNTIY

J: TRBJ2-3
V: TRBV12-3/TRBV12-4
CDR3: ASSSPAGASTDTQY

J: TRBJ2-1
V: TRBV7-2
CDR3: ASSLAGGGAYNEQF

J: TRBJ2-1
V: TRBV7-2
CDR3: ASSQGLVGEQF

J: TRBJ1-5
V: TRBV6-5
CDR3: ANSIAPLEVQEPQH

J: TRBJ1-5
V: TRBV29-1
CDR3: SVGDRGSQPQH

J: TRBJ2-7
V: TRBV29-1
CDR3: SGGRGGGEQY

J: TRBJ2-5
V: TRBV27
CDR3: ASSPRRLATERETQY

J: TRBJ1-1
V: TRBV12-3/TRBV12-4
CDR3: ASSPVMGGMNTEAF

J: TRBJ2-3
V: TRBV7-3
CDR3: ASSSTGLRTDTQY

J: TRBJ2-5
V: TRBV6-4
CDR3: ASSNRVETQY

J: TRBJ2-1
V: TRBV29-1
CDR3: SVAAGGYEQF

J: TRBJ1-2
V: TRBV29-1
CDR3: SVGSAGYT

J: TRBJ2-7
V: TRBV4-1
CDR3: ASSQGGTSSYEQY

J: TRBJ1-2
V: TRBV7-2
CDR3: ASSLSAGFGYT

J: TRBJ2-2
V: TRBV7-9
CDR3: ASSETGEFTGELF

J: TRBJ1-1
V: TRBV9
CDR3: ASSVGRSVTEAF

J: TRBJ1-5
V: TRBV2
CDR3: ASSRSRYGNQPQH

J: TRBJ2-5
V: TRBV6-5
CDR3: ASSTLPGLAGSGETQY

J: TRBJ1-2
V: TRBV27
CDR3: ASSFRGGSGYT

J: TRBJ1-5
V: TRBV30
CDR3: AWSAAAGASNQPQH

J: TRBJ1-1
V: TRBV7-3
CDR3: ASSLSVFTEAF

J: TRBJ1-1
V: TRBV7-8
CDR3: ASRDRGLGAGTEAF

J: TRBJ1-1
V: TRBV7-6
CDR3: ASSSPSGLGTEAF

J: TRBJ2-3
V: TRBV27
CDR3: ASSQGLANPLTDTQY

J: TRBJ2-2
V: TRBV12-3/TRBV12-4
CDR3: ASISAGTGSTGELF

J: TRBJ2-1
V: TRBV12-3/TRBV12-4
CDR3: ASRQTSSLGQQF

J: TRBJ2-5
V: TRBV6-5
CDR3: ASSYTAGTKETQY

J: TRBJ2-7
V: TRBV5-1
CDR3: ASSRDTPYEQY

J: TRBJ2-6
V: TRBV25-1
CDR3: ASSDMDLAPNSGANVLT

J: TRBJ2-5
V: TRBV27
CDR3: ASSPTTTWTGKETQY